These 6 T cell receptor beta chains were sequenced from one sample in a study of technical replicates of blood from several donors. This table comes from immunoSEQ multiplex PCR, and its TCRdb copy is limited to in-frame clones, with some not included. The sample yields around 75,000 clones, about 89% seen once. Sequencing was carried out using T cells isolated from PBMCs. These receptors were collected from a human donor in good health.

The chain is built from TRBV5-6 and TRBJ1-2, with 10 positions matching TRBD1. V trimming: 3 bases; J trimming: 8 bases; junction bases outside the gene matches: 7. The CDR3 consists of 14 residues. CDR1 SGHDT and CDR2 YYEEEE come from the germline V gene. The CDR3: CASSSWTGGNGYTF. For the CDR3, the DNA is TGTGCCAGCAGCTCGTGGACAGGGGGAAACGGCTACACCTTC.

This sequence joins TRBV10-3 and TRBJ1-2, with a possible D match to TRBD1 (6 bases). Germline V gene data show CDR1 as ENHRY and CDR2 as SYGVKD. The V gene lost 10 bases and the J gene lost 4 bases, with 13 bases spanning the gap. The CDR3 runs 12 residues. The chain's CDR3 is CATYRAGYGYTF. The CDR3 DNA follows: TGTGCCACCTACAGGGCTGGCTATGGCTACACCTTC.

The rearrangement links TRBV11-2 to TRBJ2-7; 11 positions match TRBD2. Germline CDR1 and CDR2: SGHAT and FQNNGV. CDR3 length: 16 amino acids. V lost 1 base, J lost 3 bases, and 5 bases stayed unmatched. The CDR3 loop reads CASSLVTSGTLYEQYF. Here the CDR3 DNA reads TGTGCCAGCAGCTTAGTGACTAGCGGGACCCTCTACGAGCAGTACTTC.

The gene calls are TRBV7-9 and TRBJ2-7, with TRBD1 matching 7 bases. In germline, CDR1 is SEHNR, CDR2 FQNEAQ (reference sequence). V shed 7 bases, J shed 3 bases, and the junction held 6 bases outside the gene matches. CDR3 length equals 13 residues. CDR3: CASTKRDSYEQYF. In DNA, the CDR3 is TGTGCCAGCACGAAAAGGGACAGCTACGAGCAGTACTTC.

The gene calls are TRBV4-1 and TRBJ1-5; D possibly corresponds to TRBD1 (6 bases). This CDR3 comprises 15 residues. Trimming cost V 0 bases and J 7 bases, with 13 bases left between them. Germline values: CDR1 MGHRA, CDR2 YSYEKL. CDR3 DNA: TGCGCCAGCAGCCAAGAAGAGACAGGTCGGCAGCCCCAGCATTTT. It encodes CASSQEETGRQPQHF.

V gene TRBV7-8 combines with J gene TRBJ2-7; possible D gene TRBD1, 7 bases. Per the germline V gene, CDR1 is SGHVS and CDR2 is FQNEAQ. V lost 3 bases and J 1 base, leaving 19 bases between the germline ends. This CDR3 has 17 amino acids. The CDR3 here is CASSFSFSTGTSYEQYF. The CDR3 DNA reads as TGTGCCAGCAGCTTTTCTTTCTCGACAGGGACTTCCTACGAGCAGTACTTC.